This TCR beta chain was profiled in a study of CD8 T cells in ankylosing spondylitis. Overall study results and limits: Peripheral blood samples showed relatively rare disease-linked clones, and these clones were CD8+. Reportedly, significant enrichment of disease-linked clones occurred in matched ankylosing spondylitis synovial fluid. Reactive arthritis synovial fluid and blood were previously reported to contain some motif variants.

This CDR3 spans 12 amino acids. CDR1 and CDR2 from the germline V gene are DFQATT and SNEGSKA (reference sequence). V lost 1 base to trimming and J lost 5 bases, with 5 bases between them. This clonotype was counted a few times. Its antigen remains unknown. TCRdb re-derived calls from the 5' RACE reads in MiXCR, one entry per CDR3 protein. This sample has 200,000 to 300,000 distinct CDR3 sequences; about 10% occur once, and the top ten carry about 3%. The receptor was derived from a male donor with ankylosing spondylitis or in good health (not recorded which). Sequences were obtained from blood, either unsorted or a sorted T cell fraction (not recorded which). The V and J genes are TRBV20-1 and TRBJ1-4, with D uncertain. The CDR3 DNA follows: TGCAGTGCTAGAGGGGCAAATGAAAAACTGTTTTTT. The encoded protein is CSARGANEKLFF.